One and the same sample provided the 3 T cell receptor beta chains below, sequenced in a study of blood T cell repertoires in COVID-19 (dated by TCRdb to 2020 to 2022). The library was produced with the immunoSEQ multiplex PCR assay. This is the immuneACCESS table as TCRdb keeps it, with only in-frame sequences that have V and J called. A part of the clones is gone; compared with another copy, unresolved V genes explain less than half, and the rest is unexplained. Within this sample are about 180,000 clones, with approximately 90% of them counted one time only. The ten most abundant clones make up 12% of the sample. Sequenced: peripheral blood. The receptors shown here come from a woman in her sixties or seventies with COVID-19, enrolled during active disease.

The chain employs TRBV6-6 and TRBJ1-2; TRBD1 might be the D (6 bases). Germline lookup yields CDR1 MNHNY and CDR2 SVGAGI (reference sequence). Trimming took 7 bases from V and 8 from J, leaving 17 bases between them. The CDR3 sequence is 13 residues long. CDR3 sequence reads: CASKVMGAWGYTF. CDR3 coding DNA: TGTGCCAGCAAGGTCATGGGGGCTTGGGGCTACACCTTC.

The J gene is TRBJ1-5, the V gene TRBV29-1; TRBD1 matches 7 bases. The CDR3 extends over 14 amino acids. The germline CDR1 and CDR2 sequences are SQVTM and ANQGSEA. J was trimmed by 6 bases and V by 7 bases; bases with no gene match: 12. The CDR3 loop is CSAITGDFSQPQHF. DNA for the CDR3: TGCAGCGCCATAACAGGGGATTTTAGTCAGCCCCAGCATTTT.

This CDR3 reads CASSLPRRDEKLFF. The CDR3 coding sequence is TGTGCCAGCAGCCTCCCGCGGAGGGATGAAAAACTGTTTTTT. This chain links TRBV3-1 (or the pseudogene TRBV3-2) with TRBJ1-4; D uncertain. Trimming shortened V by 4 bases and J by 6 bases, and 12 bases separated the two germline ends. Germline assignment: CDR1 LGHDT and CDR2 YNNKEL (reference sequence). The CDR3 spans 14 residues.